This T cell receptor beta chain was captured by sequencing in a study of T cell responses to AZD1222 COVID-19 vaccine. Points from the study as a whole: Donors, mostly white British, included more females; clonal diversity was possibly underestimated. Unmutated variant regions reportedly attract nearly half of all spike-specific TCRs. Sampling that yielded the repertoires occurred only after the peak T cell response.

In the case of this clone: Its antigen is currently unknown.

Clones were sequenced by immunoSEQ multiplex PCR, and TCRdb holds only the in-frame ones, with some missing. The sample has 150,000 to 200,000 clones, roughly 94% seen once. Trimming removed 9 bases from V and 0 bases from J, with 14 bases in between. The CDR3 runs to 15 residues. Germline CDR1 MDHEN, CDR2 SYDVKM. The TCR comes from an adult in good health. The sequencing here drew on peripheral blood, taken on day 0 of AZD1222 vaccination. The genes are TRBV28 and TRBJ2-2; D tentatively fits TRBD1 or TRBD2 (6 bases each). Written as DNA, the CDR3 is TGTGCCAGTCTAGGGGGGCTAACGAACACCGGGGAGCTGTTTTTT. This translates into CASLGGLTNTGELFF.